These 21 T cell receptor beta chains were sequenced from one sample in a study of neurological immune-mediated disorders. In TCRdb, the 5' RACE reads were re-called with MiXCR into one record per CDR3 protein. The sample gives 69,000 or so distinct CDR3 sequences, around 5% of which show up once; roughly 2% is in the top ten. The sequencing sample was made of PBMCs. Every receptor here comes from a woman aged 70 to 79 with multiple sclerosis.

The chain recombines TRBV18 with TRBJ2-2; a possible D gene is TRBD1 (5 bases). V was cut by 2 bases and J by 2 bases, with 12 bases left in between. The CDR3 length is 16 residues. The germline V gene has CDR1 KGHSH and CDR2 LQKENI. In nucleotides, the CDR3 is TGTGCCAGCTCACCAGGGGCCGGCTTAAACACCGGGGAGCTGTTTTTT. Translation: CASSPGAGLNTGELFF.

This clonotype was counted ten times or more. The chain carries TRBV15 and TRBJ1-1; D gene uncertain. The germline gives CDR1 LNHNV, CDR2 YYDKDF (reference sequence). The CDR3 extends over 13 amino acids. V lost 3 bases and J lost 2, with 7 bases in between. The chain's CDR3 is CATSSDLNTEAFF. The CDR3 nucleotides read TGTGCCACCAGCAGTGACTTAAACACTGAAGCTTTCTTT.

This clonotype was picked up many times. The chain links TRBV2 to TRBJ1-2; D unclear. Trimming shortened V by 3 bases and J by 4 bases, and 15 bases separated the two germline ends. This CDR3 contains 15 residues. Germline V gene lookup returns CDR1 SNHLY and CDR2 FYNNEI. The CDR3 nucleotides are TGTGCCAGCAGTGAGCGTAATGAGGGCTCCTATGGCTACACCTTC. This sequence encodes CASSERNEGSYGYTF.

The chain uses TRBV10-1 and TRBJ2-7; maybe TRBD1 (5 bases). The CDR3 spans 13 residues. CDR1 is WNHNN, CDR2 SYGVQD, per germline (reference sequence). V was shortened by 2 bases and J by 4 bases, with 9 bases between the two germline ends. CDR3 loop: CASSENTGYEQYF. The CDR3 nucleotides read TGCGCCAGCAGTGAGAACACAGGTTACGAGCAGTACTTC.

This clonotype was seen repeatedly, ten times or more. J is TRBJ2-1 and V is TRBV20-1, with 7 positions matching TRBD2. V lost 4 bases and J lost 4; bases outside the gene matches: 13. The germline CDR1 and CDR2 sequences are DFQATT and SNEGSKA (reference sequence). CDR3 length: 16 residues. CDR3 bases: TGCAGTGCTACCTTTGGGGCTAGCGGAAAATACAATGAGCAGTTCTTC. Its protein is CSATFGASGKYNEQFF.

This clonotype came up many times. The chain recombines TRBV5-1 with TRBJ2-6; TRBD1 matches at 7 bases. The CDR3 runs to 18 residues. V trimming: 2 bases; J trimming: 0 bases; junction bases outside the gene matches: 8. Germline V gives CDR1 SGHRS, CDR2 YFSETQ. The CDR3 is CASSLWDRGNSGANVLTF. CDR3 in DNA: TGCGCCAGCAGCTTATGGGACAGAGGCAACTCTGGGGCCAACGTCCTGACTTTC.

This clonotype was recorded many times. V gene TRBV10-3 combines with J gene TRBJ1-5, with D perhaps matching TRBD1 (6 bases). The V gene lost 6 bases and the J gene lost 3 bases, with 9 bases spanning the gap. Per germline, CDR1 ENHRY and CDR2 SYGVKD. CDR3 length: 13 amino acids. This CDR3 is CAISRGINQPQHF. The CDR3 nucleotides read TGTGCCATCAGCAGGGGAATCAATCAGCCCCAGCATTTT.

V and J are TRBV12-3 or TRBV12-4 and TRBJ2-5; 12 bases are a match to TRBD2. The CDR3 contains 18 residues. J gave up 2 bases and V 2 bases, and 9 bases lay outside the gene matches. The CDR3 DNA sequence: TGTGCCAGCAGTTTATTGGCCCGCGGACTAGCGGGACAAGAGACCCAGTACTTC. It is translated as CASSLLARGLAGQETQYF.

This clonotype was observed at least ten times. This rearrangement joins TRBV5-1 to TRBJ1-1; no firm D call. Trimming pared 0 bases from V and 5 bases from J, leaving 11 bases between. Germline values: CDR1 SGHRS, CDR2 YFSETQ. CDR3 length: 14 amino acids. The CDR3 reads CASSLGYDTTEAFF. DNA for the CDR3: TGCGCCAGCAGCTTGGGTTATGACACTACTGAAGCTTTCTTT. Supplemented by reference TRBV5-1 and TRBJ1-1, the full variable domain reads KAGVTQTPRYLIKTRGQQVTLSCSPISGHRSVSWYQQTPGQGLQFLFEYFSETQRNKGNFPGRFSGRQFSNSRSEMNVSTLELGDSALYLCASSLGYDTTEAFFGQGTRLTVV.

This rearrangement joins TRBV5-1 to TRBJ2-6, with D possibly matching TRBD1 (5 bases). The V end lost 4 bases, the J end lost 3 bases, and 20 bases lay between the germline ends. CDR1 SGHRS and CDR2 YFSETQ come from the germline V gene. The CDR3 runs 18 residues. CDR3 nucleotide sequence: TGCGCCAGCAGCCTACAAAGGGGCATGCCCGGTGGGGCCAACGTCCTGACTTTC. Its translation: CASSLQRGMPGGANVLTF.

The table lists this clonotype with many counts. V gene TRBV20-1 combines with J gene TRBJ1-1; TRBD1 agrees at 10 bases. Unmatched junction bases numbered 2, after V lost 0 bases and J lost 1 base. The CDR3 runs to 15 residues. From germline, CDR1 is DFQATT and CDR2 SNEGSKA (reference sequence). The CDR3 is CSARDRTGGNTEAFF. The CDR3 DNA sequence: TGCAGTGCTAGAGACCGGACAGGGGGGAACACTGAAGCTTTCTTT.

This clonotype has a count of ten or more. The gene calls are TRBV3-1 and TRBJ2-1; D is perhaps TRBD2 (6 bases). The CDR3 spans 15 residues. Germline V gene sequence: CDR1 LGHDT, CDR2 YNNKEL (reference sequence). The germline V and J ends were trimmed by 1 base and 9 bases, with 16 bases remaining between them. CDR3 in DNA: TGTGCCAGCAGCCAAGGCACTAGCCCGGCCGTTGAGCAGTTCTTC. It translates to CASSQGTSPAVEQFF.

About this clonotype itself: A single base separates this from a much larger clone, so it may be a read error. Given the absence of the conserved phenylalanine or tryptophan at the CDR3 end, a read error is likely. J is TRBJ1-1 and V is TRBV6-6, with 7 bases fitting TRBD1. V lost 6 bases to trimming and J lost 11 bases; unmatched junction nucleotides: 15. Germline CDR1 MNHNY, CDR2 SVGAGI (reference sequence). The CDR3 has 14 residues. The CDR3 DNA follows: TGTGCCAGCAGACCCGGGACAGAAAGACTTTTGGCTTTCTGT. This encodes CASRPGTERLLAFC.

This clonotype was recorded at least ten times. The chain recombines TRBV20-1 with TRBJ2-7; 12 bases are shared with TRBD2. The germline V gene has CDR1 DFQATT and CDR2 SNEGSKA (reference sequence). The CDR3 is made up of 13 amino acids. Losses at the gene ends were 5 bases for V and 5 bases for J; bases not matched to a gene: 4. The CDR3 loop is CSAPGLAGNEQYF. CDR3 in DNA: TGCAGTGCTCCCGGACTAGCGGGAAACGAGCAGTACTTC.

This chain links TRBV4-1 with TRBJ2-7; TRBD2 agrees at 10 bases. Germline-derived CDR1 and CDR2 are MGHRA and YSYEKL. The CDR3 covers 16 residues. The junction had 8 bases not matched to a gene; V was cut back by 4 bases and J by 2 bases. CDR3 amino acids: CASSLETSGLTYEQYF. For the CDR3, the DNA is TGCGCCAGCAGCCTTGAGACTAGCGGGTTGACCTACGAGCAGTACTTC.

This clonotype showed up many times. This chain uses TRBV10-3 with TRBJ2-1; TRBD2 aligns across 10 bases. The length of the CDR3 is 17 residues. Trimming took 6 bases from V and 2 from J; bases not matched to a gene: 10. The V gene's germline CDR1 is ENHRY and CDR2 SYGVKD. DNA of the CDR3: TGTGCCATCAGCGGGACTAGCGCACCAGGCGCCTACAATGAGCAGTTCTTC. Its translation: CAISGTSAPGAYNEQFF.

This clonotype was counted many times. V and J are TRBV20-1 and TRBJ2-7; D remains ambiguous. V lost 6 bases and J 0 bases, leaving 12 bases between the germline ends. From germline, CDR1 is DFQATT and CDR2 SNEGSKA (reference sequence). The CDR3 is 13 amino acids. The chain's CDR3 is CSAPLQSSYEQYF. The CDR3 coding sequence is TGCAGTGCCCCACTCCAGAGCTCCTACGAGCAGTACTTC.

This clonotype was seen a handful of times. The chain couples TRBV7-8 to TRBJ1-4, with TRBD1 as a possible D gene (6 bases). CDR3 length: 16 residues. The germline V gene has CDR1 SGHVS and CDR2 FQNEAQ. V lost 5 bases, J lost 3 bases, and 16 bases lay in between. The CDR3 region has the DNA TGTGCCAGCAGCCAATATTACAGGGAGCCTAATGAAAAACTGTTTTTT. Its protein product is CASSQYYREPNEKLFF.

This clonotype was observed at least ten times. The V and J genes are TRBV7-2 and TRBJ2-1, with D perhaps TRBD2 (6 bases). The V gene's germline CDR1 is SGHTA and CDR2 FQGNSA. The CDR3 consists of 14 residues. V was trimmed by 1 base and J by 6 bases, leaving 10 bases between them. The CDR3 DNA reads TGTGCCAGCAGCTTAGGGCGGGATGTCAATGAGCAGTTCTTC. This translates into CASSLGRDVNEQFF.

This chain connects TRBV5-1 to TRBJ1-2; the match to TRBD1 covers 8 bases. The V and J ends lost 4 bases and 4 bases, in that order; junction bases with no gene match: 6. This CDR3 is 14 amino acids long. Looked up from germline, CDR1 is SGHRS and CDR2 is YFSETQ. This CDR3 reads CASSETGDSYGYTF. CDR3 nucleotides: TGCGCCAGCAGCGAGACAGGGGACAGCTATGGCTACACCTTC.

Here the CDR3 reads CASRYREAYEQYF. The CDR3 DNA reads TGCGCCAGCAGGTACCGGGAGGCCTACGAGCAGTACTTC. The chain couples TRBV10-2 to TRBJ2-7, with TRBD2 identical over 7 bases. Trimming removed 6 bases from V and 2 bases from J; junction bases left unmatched: 4. CDR1 is WSHSY, CDR2 SAAADI, per germline. The CDR3 consists of 13 residues.